A selection of T cell receptor beta chains follows, all from one sample in a study of OX40 agonist ivuxolimab in advanced cancers. Only in-frame clones appear in the TCRdb table, and some are missing; sequencing was by immunoSEQ multiplex PCR. The table has tens of thousands of clones, 80% to 90% seen once; the top ten hold roughly 0.88%. This specimen was CD4+ or CD8+ T cells sorted from blood, taken in a trial of the OX40 agonist ivuxolimab. The receptors shown here come from an adult with an advanced solid tumor such as melanoma, head and neck, liver or kidney cancer. Each CDR3 is given with its conserved first and last residue. Fields, in order: clone size, D gene, V gene, J gene, CDR3 DNA, CDR3 protein. The D gene is left open where the match is weak. Clone size is stated in some rows and not others, as once, few, many or a class when expanded.

>.|TRBD2|TRBV27|TRBJ2-1
TGTGCCAGCAGTTTATTGAAGGGACTAGCGGGGGTACACAATGAGCAGTTCTTC
CASSLLKGLAGVHNEQFF
>.|.|TRBV5-1|TRBJ1-3
TGCGCCAGTACTCAACAGACCTCTGGAAACACCATATATTTT
CASTQQTSGNTIYF
>once|.|TRBV10-1|TRBJ1-6
TGCGCCAGCAGGAAGGACGGGGTCGGTTCACCCCTCCACTTT
CASRKDGVGSPLHF
>.|.|TRBV5-6|TRBJ2-5
TGTGCCAGCAGCCTCCGAAACCAAGAGACCCAGTACTTC
CASSLRNQETQYF
>.|TRBD2|TRBV2|TRBJ2-1
TGTGCCAGCAGTGGGTTACTAGCGGGTCGCAATGAGCAGTTCTTC
CASSGLLAGRNEQFF
>.|TRBD1|TRBV19|TRBJ2-1
TGTGCCAGTAGTACAACAGCCGGGACAGCCTACAATGAGCAGTTCTTC
CASSTTAGTAYNEQFF
>.|.|TRBV27|TRBJ2-7
TGTGCCAGCAGTTTACCGACTGAAAGCTCCTACGAGCAGTACTTC
CASSLPTESSYEQYF
>.|.|TRBV28|TRBJ1-5
TGTGCCAGCAGCCCGCAGGATCGGGACCATCAGCCCCAGCATTTT
CASSPQDRDHQPQHF
>.|TRBD1|TRBV2|TRBJ2-6
TGTGCCAGCAGCCTGACAGGGTCTGGGGCCAACGTCCTGACTTTC
CASSLTGSGANVLTF
>once|TRBD2|TRBV19|TRBJ2-2
TGTGCCAGTAGTCCCCGAGGACAGGGCTTATGGCTAGCGGGAGGGGCCGGGGAGCTGTTTTTT
CASSPRGQGLWLAGGAGELFF
>.|TRBD2|TRBV6-5|TRBJ2-1
TGTGCCAGCAGGGCGGGGGGCTACAATGAGCAGTTCTTC
CASRAGGYNEQFF
>.|.|TRBV15|TRBJ2-7
TGTGCCACCAGCAGAGATGGTACCTACGAGCAGTACTTC
CATSRDGTYEQYF
>.|TRBD1|TRBV6-1|TRBJ2-4
TGTGCCAGCAGTGAAATGGGACAGGGGGTCCGGAGCAAAAACATTCAGTACTTC
CASSEMGQGVRSKNIQYF
>few|.|TRBV18|TRBJ2-7
TGTGCCAGCTCCCCATCCCCCCCGGGGCAGCAGGTATACGAGCAGTACTTC
CASSPSPPGQQVYEQYF
>few|.|TRBV2|TRBJ1-5
TGTGCCAGCAGTGTGGGGCAGGGTAACAATCAGCCCCAGCATTTT
CASSVGQGNNQPQHF
>.|.|TRBV18|TRBJ2-3
TGTGCCAGCTCCCTGACGAGAGATACGCAGTATTTT
CASSLTRDTQYF
>.|.|TRBV30|TRBJ2-1
TGTGCCTGGAGCCCAGGGAGGCTAGCGTACAATGAGCAGTTCTTC
CAWSPGRLAYNEQFF
>once|TRBD1|TRBV6-5|TRBJ1-4
TGTGCCAGCAGTCAGGGACAGGGAGGCGGAAAACTGTTTTTT
CASSQGQGGGKLFF
>.|.|TRBV6-1|TRBJ1-2
TGTGCCAGCAGTCAGGGAAATTATGGCTACACCTTC
CASSQGNYGYTF
>once|.|TRBV6-6|TRBJ2-3
TGTGCCAGCAGCCGGATCGGGGGAACAGATACGCAGTATTTT
CASSRIGGTDTQYF
>.|.|TRBV6-5|TRBJ1-4
TGTGCCAGCAGTTCCGGGTCCTGGAGGGAAAAACTGTTTTTT
CASSSGSWREKLFF
>few|.|TRBV7-2|TRBJ2-7
TGTGCCAGCAGCCCCGGGGCCAACACCTACGAGCAGTACTTC
CASSPGANTYEQYF
>.|.|TRBV6-1|TRBJ1-6
TGTGCCAGCAGTGAAGCCCTCGTAGGGGGAAATTCACCCCTCCACTTT
CASSEALVGGNSPLHF
>.|.|TRBV18|TRBJ2-3
TGTGCCAGCTCCCCCGGGACCCACACAGATACGCAGTATTTT
CASSPGTHTDTQYF
>.|TRBD1|TRBV6-6|TRBJ1-1
TGTGCCAGCAGTTACGAGACAGGGCCTCTGAACACTGAAGCTTTCTTT
CASSYETGPLNTEAFF
>.|TRBD2|TRBV9|TRBJ2-1
TGTGCCAGCAGCGGAGAAAAGAGGGCTAGCGGTAACAATGAGCAGTTCTTC
CASSGEKRASGNNEQFF
>.|TRBD2|TRBV6-5|TRBJ2-3
TGTGCCAGCAGCTCGACTAGCGGGGGGCGGAATACGCAGTATTTT
CASSSTSGGRNTQYF
>.|.|TRBV19|TRBJ1-1
TGTGCCAGTAGTACCACAGGGAGCGCTGAAGCTTTCTTT
CASSTTGSAEAFF
>.|TRBD1|TRBV14|TRBJ1-2
TGTGCCAGCAGCCAGGCGTACGGGACAGGGGGTAGCTACACCTTC
CASSQAYGTGGSYTF
>.|.|TRBV7-9|TRBJ2-5
TGTGCCAGCAGCTTAGGGAGGGGGGGGCCCGGAGGAGAGACCCAGTACTTC
CASSLGRGGPGGETQYF
>.|.|TRBV5-1|TRBJ1-5
TGCGCCAGCAGTCCATCTCTCGGAGATCAGCCCCAGCATTTT
CASSPSLGDQPQHF
>.|TRBD1|TRBV5-1|TRBJ2-7
TGCGCCAGCAGCTTGGCCGTGGGACAGGGGATTAACTACGAGCAGTACTTC
CASSLAVGQGINYEQYF
>.|TRBD2|TRBV5-1|TRBJ2-3
TGCGCCAGCAGCTTGGGTGGGGGGGGAGCAGATACGCAGTATTTT
CASSLGGGGADTQYF
>.|.|TRBV7-2|TRBJ2-7
TGTGCCAGCAGCCCGTGGCAGGCTACCTACGAGCAGTACTTC
CASSPWQATYEQYF
>.|.|TRBV27|TRBJ1-1
TGTGCCAGCAGTTCTGGGGACACGGGAGAGGCTTTCTTT
CASSSGDTGEAFF
>.|.|TRBV7-9|TRBJ2-5
TGTGCCAGCATAGGAAGGAGCCAAGAGACCCAGTACTTC
CASIGRSQETQYF
>.|.|TRBV6-1|TRBJ2-1
TGTGCCAGCAGTGAAAGACAGTACAATGAGCAGTTCTTC
CASSERQYNEQFF
>.|.|TRBV12-2|TRBJ2-7
TGTGCAGGTCGCTCAAAGACGGGTTACGAGCAGTACTTC
CAGRSKTGYEQYF
>.|.|TRBV5-1|TRBJ2-3
TGCGCCAGCAGCGGGACTAGCACAGATACGCAGTATTTT
CASSGTSTDTQYF
>few|.|TRBV18|TRBJ1-2
TGTGCCAGCTCACCAGGTCAGGCCTATGGCTACACCTTC
CASSPGQAYGYTF
>.|.|TRBV11-3|TRBJ2-1
TGTGCCAGCAGCTTCGCGGCAGGTCTTCGGAATGAGCAGTTCTTC
CASSFAAGLRNEQFF
>medium-sized|TRBD2|TRBV15|TRBJ2-7
TGTGCCACCAGCAGAGATAGCGGGGCGAACTACGAGCAGTACTTC
CATSRDSGANYEQYF
>.|TRBD1|TRBV23-1|TRBJ1-1
TGCGCCAGCATCCGGAGGGGACAGGTTCCAGAGGCTTTCTTT
CASIRRGQVPEAFF
>.|.|TRBV20-1|TRBJ1-2
TGCAGTGCTAGCGAGGGGGGCGGCTACACCTTC
CSASEGGGYTF
>.|.|TRBV19|TRBJ1-1
TGTGCCAGTAGTATCATAGTCTCCACTGAAGCTTTCTTT
CASSIIVSTEAFF
>.|TRBD2|TRBV7-2|TRBJ2-7
TGTGCCAGCAGCACCGACGGGAGGAACTCCTACGAGCAGTACTTC
CASSTDGRNSYEQYF
>.|TRBD1|TRBV7-3|TRBJ1-2
TGTGCCAGCAGCTTGGGGACAGGGCGCGGCTACACCTTC
CASSLGTGRGYTF
>.|.|TRBV19|TRBJ1-6
TGTGCCAGCGGCGAGGGCTCCTATAATTCACCCCTCCACTTT
CASGEGSYNSPLHF
>.|TRBD1|TRBV7-2|TRBJ1-5
TGTGCCAGCAGCTCCCGGACAGGGGGGAATCAGCCCCAGCATTTT
CASSSRTGGNQPQHF
>.|.|TRBV6-1|TRBJ2-7
TGTGCCAGCAGGCGGGAGACAGGGGAAGCCTACGAGCAGTACTTC
CASRRETGEAYEQYF